The rows below give T cell receptor beta chains drawn from one sample of a study of blood T cells in healthy people across ages. TCRdb re-derived calls from the 5' RACE reads in MiXCR, one entry per CDR3 protein. This sample has some 900,000 distinct CDR3 sequences, with around 49% found just once. Input material: blood. The source of these receptors is a young man in good health. CDR3s leave out the opening cysteine and the closing phenylalanine or tryptophan. For some rows the clone size is stated as once, few or many, or as a class when expanded; others skip it.

cdr3_length	clone_size	v_call	j_call	cdr3_aa
11	NA	TRBV11-2	TRBJ2-1	ASSSEDRNEQF
11	NA	TRBV18	TRBJ1-1	ASSPAEVTEAF
13	once	TRBV4-3	TRBJ2-3	ASSQGSSYTDTQY
12	NA	TRBV20-1	TRBJ2-1	SARLLTSYNEQF
15	few	TRBV4-2	TRBJ1-5	ASSQDLPRTSNQPQH
12	few	TRBV14	TRBJ1-1	ASSQHPSGTEAF
13	NA	TRBV20-1	TRBJ2-1	SASGGTATYNEQF
12	once	TRBV20-1	TRBJ1-2	SPTDSSTPGGYT
16	NA	TRBV20-1	TRBJ2-5	SARPAIGNRVFLETQY
12	NA	TRBV6-2/TRBV6-3	TRBJ1-2	ASSFGQGAYGYT
13	NA	TRBV6-2/TRBV6-3	TRBJ2-7	ASRTSGIHLWEQY
11	once	TRBV29-1	TRBJ2-7	SVSSGAFYEQY
12	NA	TRBV12-3/TRBV12-4	TRBJ1-3	ASRPDRGLNTIY
13	NA	TRBV27	TRBJ1-2	ASSSYSQGNYGYT
12	NA	TRBV20-1	TRBJ1-1	SAILGSIGTEAF
13	once	TRBV15	TRBJ1-2	ATSRDAAGNYGYT
13	few	TRBV28	TRBJ2-7	ASSLLRDYSYEQY
13	NA	TRBV6-5	TRBJ2-7	ASSYSARGPYEQY
13	NA	TRBV6-2/TRBV6-3	NA	ASSGGLGAYNEQY
13	NA	TRBV6-1	TRBJ2-1	ASMRGLSGDNEQF
13	few	TRBV12-3/TRBV12-4	TRBJ2-1	ASRPYRGSYNEQF
13	NA	TRBV5-1	TRBJ2-1	ASSPGQGWYNEQF
12	NA	TRBV28	NA	ASSSPDSHYEQY
12	once	TRBV28	TRBJ2-1	ASIGGGGYNEQF
11	few	TRBV10-3	TRBJ2-7	AISRQVSYEQY
10	few	TRBV7-2	TRBJ2-1	ASSPQRREQF